These 23 T cell receptor beta chains came from one sample sequenced in a study of T cells in Graves' hyperthyroidism and ophthalmopathy. TCR beta CDR3 sequences were amplified from RNA transcripts. HTBI primers were employed in a first-round RT-PCR of the TCR CDR3. TCRdb used MiXCR to reprocess the multiplex PCR reads, holding one entry per CDR3 protein. Altogether more than 500,000 distinct CDR3 sequences are present, approximately 16% being singletons, with the ten largest covering 25% to 35%. Sequencing input: blood. The receptors were sampled from a woman in her twenties or thirties with Graves' ophthalmopathy.

This clonotype was seen ten or more times. This chain links TRBV15 with TRBJ2-2; D is undetermined. The V end was cut by 0 bases, the J end by 7 bases, with 6 bases between. Germline V gives CDR1 LNHNV, CDR2 YYDKDF (reference sequence). The length of the CDR3 is 13 residues. CDR3 DNA: TGTGCCACCAGCAGAGATCTCGTCGGGGAGCTGTTTTTT. It yields the protein CATSRDLVGELFF.

This clonotype was seen repeatedly, ten times or more. This chain uses TRBV5-6 with TRBJ2-1; 11 bases agree with TRBD2. Germline CDR1 is SGHDT and CDR2 is YYEEEE. The junction had 8 bases not matched to a gene; V was cut back by 4 bases and J by 5 bases. This CDR3 comprises 16 residues. The CDR3 protein is CASSAPGLAAHNEQFF. The CDR3 DNA reads TGTGCCAGCAGCGCGCCGGGACTAGCGGCCCACAATGAGCAGTTCTTC.

The CDR3 loop is CATSDRSGSSYNEQFF. CDR3 DNA sequence: TGTGCCACCAGTGATCGAAGCGGGAGCTCCTACAATGAGCAGTTCTTC. The J gene is TRBJ2-1, the V gene TRBV24-1; 8 bases align to TRBD2. Trimming at V came to 3 bases and at J to 0 bases, leaving 3 bases not matched to a gene. The CDR3 has 16 amino acids. Germline-derived CDR1 and CDR2 are KGHDR and SFDVKD.

At least ten counts were recorded for this clonotype. This chain links TRBV20-1 with TRBJ2-1; 8 bases agree with TRBD1. From germline, CDR1 is DFQATT and CDR2 SNEGSKA (reference sequence). After removal of 2 bases from V and 6 bases from J, the junction contained 3 bases not matched to a gene. The CDR3 is 13 amino acids. CDR3 DNA sequence: TGCAGTGCTAGATTGACAGGGGTCAATGAGCAGTTCTTC. Protein product: CSARLTGVNEQFF.

In its sample, this clonotype was seen once. The chain couples TRBV20-1 to TRBJ2-1; no reliable D call. The V and J ends lost 3 bases and 6 bases respectively, with 21 bases between them. This CDR3 region has 16 residues. The germline gives CDR1 DFQATT, CDR2 SNEGSKA (reference sequence). The CDR3 bases are TGCAGTGCTAGCTCTGTCTCCCGGTTCTATGGCAATGAGCAGTTCTTC. Protein: CSASSVSRFYGNEQFF.

This clonotype was counted ten times or more. The CDR3 region is CASSLRAIGANEKLFF. CDR3 DNA: TGTGCCAGCAGTTTAAGGGCTATTGGGGCTAATGAAAAACTGTTTTTT. The gene calls are TRBV12-3 or TRBV12-4 and TRBJ1-4, with D uncertain. The CDR3 totals 16 residues. Trimming pared 2 bases from V and 3 bases from J, leaving 13 bases between.

This clonotype was seen at least ten times. The chain uses TRBV12-3 or TRBV12-4 and TRBJ1-1; no clear D. This CDR3 has 12 residues. The ends were cut back, 8 bases at V and 4 bases at J, with 11 bases in the middle. The CDR3 is CASGPSGTEAFF. The CDR3 nucleotides are TGTGCCAGCGGCCCTTCGGGCACTGAAGCTTTCTTT.

At least ten counts were recorded for this clonotype. V is TRBV20-1 and J is TRBJ2-7; possible D gene TRBD2, 6 bases. The V gene's germline CDR1 is DFQATT and CDR2 SNEGSKA (reference sequence). Between the trimmed V and J ends, which lost 3 bases and 5 bases, there was a span of 14 bases. This CDR3 has 13 residues. The CDR3, as DNA: TGCAGTGCTAGTAAAACTAGCAGTGACGAGCAGTACTTC. Its protein product is CSASKTSSDEQYF.

The V and J genes are TRBV29-1 and TRBJ2-1; 8 bases line up with TRBD1. Losses at the gene ends were 6 bases for V and 0 bases for J; bases not matched to a gene: 4. The CDR3 loop spans 14 amino acids. The V gene's germline CDR1 is SQVTM and CDR2 ANQGSEA. The CDR3 loop reads CSVEGQASYNEQFF. The CDR3 DNA reads TGCAGCGTAGAGGGACAGGCCTCCTACAATGAGCAGTTCTTC.

This clonotype was seen more than once but under ten times. The genes are TRBV25-1 and TRBJ2-3, with 8 bases identical to TRBD1. Germline trimming cut 8 bases from V and 4 bases from J; bases unmatched to any gene: 8. Germline lookup yields CDR1 MGHDK and CDR2 SYGVNS. This CDR3 is built from 14 residues. CDR3 amino acids: CASGGQGWSDTQYF. The CDR3 DNA reads as TGTGCCAGCGGTGGACAGGGATGGTCAGATACGCAGTATTTT.

The chain combines TRBV10-3 with TRBJ2-3; the D is unclear. CDR1 is ENHRY and CDR2 is SYGVKD in the germline V gene. V was shortened by 4 bases and J by 0 bases, with 11 bases between the two germline ends. The CDR3 runs to 15 residues. CDR3 sequence: CAISGVGMSTDTQYF. In DNA form, the CDR3 reads TGTGCCATCAGTGGAGTAGGTATGAGCACAGATACGCAGTATTTT.

This clonotype was seen many times. The gene calls are TRBV7-2 and TRBJ2-3, with TRBD2 matching 10 bases. This CDR3 is 15 amino acids long. The V gene end was trimmed by 5 bases and the J gene end by 3 bases; junction bases not matched to a gene: 5. CDR1 is SGHTA, CDR2 FQGNSA, per germline. The CDR3 coding sequence is TGTGCCAGCAGCCGACTAGCGGGCCTGACAGATACGCAGTATTTT. This translates into CASSRLAGLTDTQYF.

This clonotype came up many times. The chain couples TRBV20-1 to TRBJ2-1; TRBD2 matches 10 bases. Germline V gene data show CDR1 as DFQATT and CDR2 as SNEGSKA (reference sequence). This CDR3 comprises 14 residues. V trimming: 1 base; J trimming: 13 bases; junction bases outside the gene matches: 10. The CDR3 DNA follows: TGCAGTGCTAGAGTGCCTAGCGGGAGAAGCGAACAGTTCTTC. As protein: CSARVPSGRSEQFF.

There are many counts of this clonotype. The rearrangement links TRBV2 to TRBJ2-5; 7 bases line up with TRBD1. J gave up 5 bases and V 5 bases, and 11 bases lay outside the gene matches. The CDR3 is made up of 15 amino acids. Germline V gene lookup returns CDR1 SNHLY and CDR2 FYNNEI. This chain's CDR3 is CASSKTSDRAETQYF. The CDR3 region has the DNA TGTGCCAGCAGTAAAACAAGTGACAGGGCGGAGACCCAGTACTTC.

The chain recombines TRBV27 with TRBJ1-1, with D unclear. V was pared by 3 bases and J by 1 base, with 6 bases between. Germline V gene sequence: CDR1 MNHEY, CDR2 SMNVEV (reference sequence). CDR3 size: 13 residues. This chain's CDR3 is CASSFYQNTEAFF. For the CDR3, the DNA is TGTGCCAGCAGTTTCTATCAGAACACTGAAGCTTTCTTT.

This clonotype was seen more than once but under ten times. CDR3 in DNA: TGTGCCAGCGATTCAGGCGGATATCAGCCCCAGCATTTT. This sequence encodes CASDSGGYQPQHF. The rearrangement links TRBV6-1 to TRBJ1-5; D gene ambiguous. The CDR3 has 13 amino acids. Looked up from germline, CDR1 is MNHNS and CDR2 is SASEGT. Trimming took off 8 bases at V and 5 bases at J, with 13 bases between the two ends.

In its sample, this clonotype was seen many times. The chain is built from TRBV12-3 or TRBV12-4 and TRBJ2-3; 9 positions match TRBD2. J lost 4 bases, V lost 5 bases, and 10 bases had no gene match. The CDR3 has 16 amino acids. CDR3 bases: TGTGCCAGCAGTGACTCTCGACTAGCGGAACCAGATACGCAGTATTTT. It is translated as CASSDSRLAEPDTQYF.

This clonotype showed up many times. This rearrangement joins TRBV11-2 to TRBJ2-2; D remains unclear. From germline, CDR1 is SGHAT and CDR2 FQNNGV. CDR3 length: 11 residues. V was pared by 0 bases and J by 9 bases, with 2 bases between. The CDR3 loop reads CASSLERELFF. As DNA, the CDR3 is TGTGCCAGCAGCTTAGAGAGGGAGCTGTTTTTT.

This clonotype was counted between two and nine times. The chain combines TRBV4-3 with TRBJ1-3, with D uncertain. Per the germline V gene, CDR1 is LGHNA and CDR2 is YSLEER. V was trimmed by 0 bases and J by 4 bases, leaving 7 bases between them. The CDR3 has 14 amino acids. The CDR3 is CASSQEGQGNTIYF. CDR3 nucleotides: TGCGCCAGCAGCCAAGAAGGTCAAGGAAACACCATATATTTT.

This clonotype was detected ten times or more. The chain recombines TRBV11-1 with TRBJ2-5; no clear D. V lost 2 bases to trimming and J lost 2 bases, with 12 bases between them. Germline assignment: CDR1 SGHAT and CDR2 FQDESV (reference sequence). This CDR3 region has 15 residues. CDR3 loop: CASSLQATNQETQYF. In nucleotides, the CDR3 is TGTGCCAGCAGCTTACAGGCCACCAATCAAGAGACCCAGTACTTC.

A remark on this clonotype: A single base separates this from a much larger clone, so it may be a read error. The chain carries TRBV11-1 and TRBJ2-1; 7 bases match TRBD2. The V gene end was trimmed by 4 bases and the J gene end by 9 bases; junction bases not matched to a gene: 6. The CDR3 runs 13 residues. Germline V gene data show CDR1 as SGHAT and CDR2 as FQDESV (reference sequence). The CDR3 nucleotides read TGTGCCAGCAGCTGGGGGGGGGGGGGTGAGCAGTTCTTC. Protein sequence: CASSWGGGGEQFF.

In this sample, this clonotype turned up a few times. The chain is built from TRBV5-4 and TRBJ1-1; D is possibly TRBD1 (5 bases). CDR3 length: 16 amino acids. Germline V gene sequence: CDR1 SGHNT, CDR2 YYREEE (reference sequence). The V gene lost 4 bases and the J gene lost 0 bases, with 16 bases spanning the gap. The CDR3 protein is CASSVSPGQMNTEAFF. The CDR3, as DNA: TGTGCCAGCAGCGTTTCCCCTGGACAAATGAACACTGAAGCTTTCTTT.

The gene calls are TRBV3-1 and TRBJ2-1; D unclear. Germline CDR1 reads LGHDT; CDR2 reads YNNKEL (reference sequence). CDR3 length: 14 residues. V was trimmed by 2 bases and J by 4 bases, leaving 9 bases between them. CDR3 amino acids: CASSQIDSYNEQFF. Written as DNA, the CDR3 is TGTGCCAGCAGCCAAATTGACTCGTACAATGAGCAGTTCTTC.